This T cell receptor (beta chain) was retrieved from a study of blood T cells in healthy people across ages. The second PCR ran about 6 to 11 cycles with a sample-barcoded 5' primer and J-beta primers. Researchers report that each sample yielded at least 2.5 million CDR3-containing paired-end reads. TCRdb recomputed calls from the 5' RACE reads with MiXCR, one row per CDR3 protein. The sample has about a million distinct CDR3 sequences; roughly 50% are singletons. Study findings and constraints: Age advanced and TCR beta diversity per million T cells fell, roughly linearly.

In this sample, this clonotype turned up a few times. The antigen remains undetermined. Germline CDR1 and CDR2: MGHRA and YSYEKL. This CDR3 has 15 residues. V lost 3 bases, J lost 0 bases, and 11 bases lay in between. The V call is TRBV4-1, the J call TRBJ1-1, with D perhaps TRBD1 (6 bases). The sample comprised blood. This clonotype was sampled from a woman aged 55-69 years in good health. CDR3 DNA sequence: TGCGCCAGCAGCCAGCAGGGGAAGCTGAACACTGAAGCTTTCTTT. The encoded protein is CASSQQGKLNTEAFF.